This TCR beta chain was sequenced for a study of OX40 agonist ivuxolimab in advanced cancers. Study at large: Aged about 20 to 85 with a mean of around 60 years, they were 75% to 85% male. Treatment received earlier with anti-PD-1, anti-PD-L1 or anti-CTLA-4 agents was allowed, and around 36% had some.

Germline V gives CDR1 SNHLY, CDR2 FYNNEI. CDR3 size: 15 residues. Trimming took off 7 bases at V and 5 bases at J, with 20 bases between the two ends. Study outcomes and limitations: Partly responding patients at 0.1-3.0 mg/kg showed some of the smallest clonal expansion. Researchers report that CD8+ T cells had, on average, more expanded clones than CD4+.

Sequencing used immunoSEQ multiplex PCR; TCRdb keeps in-frame clones, though not all of them. The table has 60,000 to 85,000 clones, around four fifths seen once. This clone came up once. What it binds is not known. The sequencing here drew on CD4+ or CD8+ T cells sorted from blood, taken in a trial of the OX40 agonist ivuxolimab. This TCR was recovered from an adult with an advanced solid tumor such as melanoma, head and neck, liver or kidney cancer. J is TRBJ1-1 and V is TRBV2; the D is unclear. CDR3 protein: CASKVTTQAGTEAFF. For the CDR3, the DNA is TGTGCCAGCAAGGTTACGACTCAGGCGGGGACTGAAGCTTTCTTT.